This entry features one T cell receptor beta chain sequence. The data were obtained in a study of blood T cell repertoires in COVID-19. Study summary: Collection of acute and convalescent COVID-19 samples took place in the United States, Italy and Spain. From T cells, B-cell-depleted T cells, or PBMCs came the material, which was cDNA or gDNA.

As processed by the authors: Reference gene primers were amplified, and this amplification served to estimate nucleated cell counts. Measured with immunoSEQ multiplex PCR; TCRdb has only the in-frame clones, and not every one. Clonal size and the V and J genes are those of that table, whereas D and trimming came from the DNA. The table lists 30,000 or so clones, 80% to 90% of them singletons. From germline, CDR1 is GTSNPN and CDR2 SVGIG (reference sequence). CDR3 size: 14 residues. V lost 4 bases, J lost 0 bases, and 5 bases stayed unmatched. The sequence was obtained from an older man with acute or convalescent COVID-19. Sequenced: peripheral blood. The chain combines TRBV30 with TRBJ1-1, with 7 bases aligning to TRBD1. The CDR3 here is CAWTRDSMNTEAFF. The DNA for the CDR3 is TGTGCCTGGACTCGGGACAGTATGAACACTGAAGCTTTCTTT.